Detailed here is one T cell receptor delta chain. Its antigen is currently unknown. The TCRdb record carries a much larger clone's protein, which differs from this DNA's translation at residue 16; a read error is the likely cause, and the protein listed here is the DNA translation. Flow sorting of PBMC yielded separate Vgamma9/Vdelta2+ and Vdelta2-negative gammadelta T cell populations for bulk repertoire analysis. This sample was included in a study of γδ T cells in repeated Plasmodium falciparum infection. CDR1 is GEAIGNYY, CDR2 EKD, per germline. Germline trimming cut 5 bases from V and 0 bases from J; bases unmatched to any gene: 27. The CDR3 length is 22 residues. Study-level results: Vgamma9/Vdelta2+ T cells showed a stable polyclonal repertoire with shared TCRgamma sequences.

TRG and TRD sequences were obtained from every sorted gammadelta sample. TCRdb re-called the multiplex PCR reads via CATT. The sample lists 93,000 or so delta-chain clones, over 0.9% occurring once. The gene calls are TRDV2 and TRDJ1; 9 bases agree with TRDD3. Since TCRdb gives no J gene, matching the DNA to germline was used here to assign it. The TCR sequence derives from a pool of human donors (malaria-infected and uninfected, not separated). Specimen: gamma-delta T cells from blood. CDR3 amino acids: CACARKNPTLGDGTLHTDKLIF. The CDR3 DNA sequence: TGTGCCTGTGCCAGAAAGAACCCTACGCTGGGGGATGGAACCCTGCACACCGATAAACTCATCTTT.